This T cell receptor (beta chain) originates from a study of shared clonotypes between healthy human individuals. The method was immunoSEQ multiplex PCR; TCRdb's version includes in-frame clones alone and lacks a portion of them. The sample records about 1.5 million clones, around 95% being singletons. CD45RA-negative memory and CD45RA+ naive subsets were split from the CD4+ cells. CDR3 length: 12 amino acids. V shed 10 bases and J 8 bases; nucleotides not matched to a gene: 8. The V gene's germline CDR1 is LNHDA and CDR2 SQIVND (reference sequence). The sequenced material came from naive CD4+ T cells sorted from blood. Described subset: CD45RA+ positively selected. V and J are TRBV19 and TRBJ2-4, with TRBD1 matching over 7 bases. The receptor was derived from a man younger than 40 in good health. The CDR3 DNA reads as TGTGCCACAGGCAGGGGGTACGACATTCAGTACTTC. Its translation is CATGRGYDIQYF.